This is a list of T cell receptor beta chains from one sample in a study of OX40 agonist ivuxolimab in advanced cancers. Sequencing used immunoSEQ multiplex PCR; TCRdb keeps in-frame clones, though not all of them. The repertoire holds about 75,000 clones, with about nine tenths as singletons. The source was CD4+ or CD8+ T cells sorted from blood, collected in a trial of the OX40 agonist ivuxolimab. These receptors were taken from an adult with an advanced solid tumor such as melanoma, head and neck, liver or kidney cancer. CDR3s include the opening cysteine and the closing phenylalanine or tryptophan. A D gene is named only where the DNA matches it firmly. Rows may omit the clone size; those that give it use once, few, many or a size class.

DNA,CDR3,D,V,J,size
TGTGCCAGTAGTACAGGACAGGGAAACCCTGGCTACACCTTC,CASSTGQGNPGYTF,TRBD1,TRBV19,TRBJ1-2,-
TGTGCCAGTCGACCGGGACAGGGCACCTACAATGAGCAGTTCTTC,CASRPGQGTYNEQFF,TRBD1,TRBV5-4,TRBJ2-1,-
TGTGCCAGCAGATTTGGGGGACAAGGTGAAAAACTGTTTTTT,CASRFGGQGEKLFF,-,TRBV6-5,TRBJ1-4,-
TGTGCCAGCAGTGAAGGCGGACAGAGCAATCAGCCCCAGCATTTT,CASSEGGQSNQPQHF,-,TRBV6-1,TRBJ1-5,-
TGTGCCAGCAGTTACTCGACGGGGAACACTGAAGCTTTCTTT,CASSYSTGNTEAFF,-,TRBV6-6,TRBJ1-1,-
TGTGCCAGCAGCTTAAACAGGAACGGCATGAACACTGAAGCTTTCTTT,CASSLNRNGMNTEAFF,-,TRBV11-1,TRBJ1-1,-
TGTGCCAGCAGCGGTTTTAGCGGGAGCTCCTACAATGAGCAGTTCTTC,CASSGFSGSSYNEQFF,TRBD2,TRBV2,TRBJ2-1,-
TGTGCCAGCAGGGGGGGATTAGGAGAGACCCAGTACTTC,CASRGGLGETQYF,-,TRBV28,TRBJ2-5,once
TGTGCCAGCTGGGGACAGAGTGTAACTAATGAAAAACTGTTTTTT,CASWGQSVTNEKLFF,TRBD1,TRBV6-5,TRBJ1-4,-
TGTGCCAGCAGTGGGGACAGATCGAGAGGGAGCAATCAGCCCCAGCATTTT,CASSGDRSRGSNQPQHF,TRBD1,TRBV6-1,TRBJ1-5,once
TGTGCCTGGAGTCGAGGCCAGCTCCGTCCAGAGACCCAGTACTTC,CAWSRGQLRPETQYF,-,TRBV30,TRBJ2-5,-
TGCGCCAGCAGCACAGGGACAAACTCTAACTATGGCTACACCTTC,CASSTGTNSNYGYTF,-,TRBV5-1,TRBJ1-2,-
TGTGCCGTCACAGGGGTCTCTCATAGCAATCAGCCCCAGCATTTT,CAVTGVSHSNQPQHF,TRBD1,TRBV28,TRBJ1-5,-
TGTGCCAGCAGTCCACCGGGAGCACAAGAGACCCAGTACTTC,CASSPPGAQETQYF,-,TRBV6-6,TRBJ2-5,-
TGTGCCAGCAGCTTAGAGGCGGGGCAGTTCTTC,CASSLEAGQFF,-,TRBV7-2,TRBJ2-1,-
TGTGCCAGCAGCGCCAGCGGAAGGGGGTACGAGCAGTACTTC,CASSASGRGYEQYF,-,TRBV28,TRBJ2-7,-
TGTGCCAGCAGCTTAGCGTCAGGAGGGCGGTCCTACGAGCAGTACTTC,CASSLASGGRSYEQYF,-,TRBV13,TRBJ2-7,-
TGTGCCAGTCGGCGGCGGCGAGATACCTACGAGCAGTACTTC,CASRRRRDTYEQYF,-,TRBV6-5,TRBJ2-7,few
TGTGCCAGCAGCGTCAACAGGGACGAGACCCAGTACTTC,CASSVNRDETQYF,-,TRBV11-3,TRBJ2-5,few
TGTGCCAGCAGCTCCGACTACGGTGAGACCCAGTACTTC,CASSSDYGETQYF,-,TRBV7-9,TRBJ2-5,-
TGCGCCAGCAGCCAAGAGAGAACGTCGCGTGAAAAACTGTTTTTT,CASSQERTSREKLFF,-,TRBV4-3,TRBJ1-4,-
TGCAGTGCTACGCCGTCCCACGAGCAGTACTTC,CSATPSHEQYF,-,TRBV20-1,TRBJ2-7,-
TGTGCCAGCAGCGTAGGGCCAAACAGGCCTGGGGGACGAAACACTGAAGCTTTCTTT,CASSVGPNRPGGRNTEAFF,-,TRBV9,TRBJ1-1,-
TGTGCCAGTAGTATGGGGGGGGCCGCCCTGGTGACCCAGCATTTT,CASSMGGAALVTQHF,-,TRBV19,TRBJ1-5,-
TGTGCCAGCAGCTTAGTCCAAGAGACCCAGTACTTC,CASSLVQETQYF,-,TRBV7-2,TRBJ2-5,-
TGTGCCAGCAGTTACTCACAGCTATTCTCTGGAAACACCATATATTTT,CASSYSQLFSGNTIYF,-,TRBV6-6,TRBJ1-3,-
TGTGCCAGTAGTATAGATCCCCCTGGGACTAGCGGGAGCAATGAGCAGTTCTTC,CASSIDPPGTSGSNEQFF,TRBD2,TRBV19,TRBJ2-1,-
TGTGCCAGCAGTTTAGCGGGACCTAGCTCCTACGAGCAGTACTTC,CASSLAGPSSYEQYF,-,TRBV28,TRBJ2-7,-
TGTGCCAGCAGCGCCCGACCTGGACAGGGACTGTACCAAGAGACCCAGTACTTC,CASSARPGQGLYQETQYF,TRBD1,TRBV9,TRBJ2-5,-
TGTGCCAGCAGTGTTTCGGGGTCCACAGATACGCAGTATTTT,CASSVSGSTDTQYF,-,TRBV25-1,TRBJ2-3,-
TGTGCCAGCAGTGATCAGGGGCACACAGATACGCAGTATTTT,CASSDQGHTDTQYF,-,TRBV2,TRBJ2-3,-
TGTGCCAGCAGTGCGGGACATCTTGTCGGGGCCAACGTCCTGACTTTC,CASSAGHLVGANVLTF,-,TRBV6-1,TRBJ2-6,-
TGTGCCAGCAGCAAAGGGGGGAGAGAATATAGCGGGACCCTGCACTACGAGCAGTACTTC,CASSKGGREYSGTLHYEQYF,-,TRBV21-1,TRBJ2-7,-
TGTGCCAGCAGCTTAGGACTAGCGACAGATACGCAGTATTTT,CASSLGLATDTQYF,TRBD2,TRBV11-2,TRBJ2-3,-
TGTGCCAGCAGCTTGGCATTTCTCGGGACCCAGTACTTC,CASSLAFLGTQYF,-,TRBV7-6,TRBJ2-5,-
TGTGCCAGCAGGACCGGGACAGGGCGCACAGATACGCAGTATTTT,CASRTGTGRTDTQYF,TRBD1,TRBV28,TRBJ2-3,-
TGTGCCAGCAGGGCCACTAGCGCAAGCTCCTACAATGAGCAGTTCTTC,CASRATSASSYNEQFF,TRBD2,TRBV2,TRBJ2-1,-
TGTGCCAGCAGCATGGGACAGACGAACACTGAAGCTTTCTTT,CASSMGQTNTEAFF,TRBD1,TRBV5-6,TRBJ1-1,-
TGCAGCGCCTACCAGGGTGAGAATGGCTACACCTTC,CSAYQGENGYTF,-,TRBV29-1,TRBJ1-2,-
TGTGCCAGCAGTGCCGGGACAACTGGGGCCAACGTCCTGACTTTC,CASSAGTTGANVLTF,-,TRBV6-5,TRBJ2-6,-
TGCGCCAGCAGTGAACCCAACAATGAGCAGTTCTTC,CASSEPNNEQFF,-,TRBV10-1,TRBJ2-1,once